This is a list of T cell receptor beta chains from one sample in a study of T cells in Graves' hyperthyroidism and ophthalmopathy. MiXCR, applied by TCRdb to the multiplex PCR reads, yields one record per CDR3 protein. The table records around 210,000 distinct CDR3 sequences, about a sixth of them present only once. The sequencing input was blood. These receptors all stem from a woman in her forties or fifties with Graves' hyperthyroidism. CDR3s include the opening cysteine and the closing phenylalanine or tryptophan. Fields, in order: V gene, D gene, clone size, J gene, CDR3 protein, CDR3 DNA. The D gene is left open where the match is weak. The size field is filled for only some rows; it gives once, few, many or a size class.

v_gene: TRBV6-2/TRBV6-3; d_gene: TRBD1; abundance: many; j_gene: TRBJ1-5; CDR3aa: CASSYRRDRDYQPQHF; CDR3nt: TGTGCCAGCAGTTACCGCCGGGACAGGGATTATCAGCCCCAGCATTTT
v_gene: TRBV11-2; d_gene: TRBD1; abundance: many; j_gene: TRBJ1-1; CDR3aa: CASSQDRGIAFF; CDR3nt: TGTGCCAGCAGCCAAGACAGGGGAATAGCTTTCTTT
v_gene: TRBV9; d_gene: .; abundance: many; j_gene: TRBJ1-1; CDR3aa: CASSVDNTEAFF; CDR3nt: TGTGCCAGCAGCGTAGACAACACTGAAGCTTTCTTT
v_gene: TRBV3-1; d_gene: TRBD1; abundance: many; j_gene: TRBJ2-1; CDR3aa: CASSLDRGRRYNEQFF; CDR3nt: TGTGCCAGCAGCCTCGACAGGGGTCGGAGATACAATGAGCAGTTCTTC
v_gene: TRBV11-3; d_gene: .; abundance: many; j_gene: TRBJ2-5; CDR3aa: CASSFWPQSGSETQYF; CDR3nt: TGTGCCAGCAGCTTTTGGCCACAATCGGGTTCAGAGACCCAGTACTTC
v_gene: TRBV7-9; d_gene: TRBD1; abundance: many; j_gene: TRBJ1-6; CDR3aa: CASSHGGTGSSPLHF; CDR3nt: TGTGCCAGCAGCCACGGCGGGACAGGGAGTTCACCCCTCCACTTT
v_gene: TRBV5-5; d_gene: TRBD2; abundance: .; j_gene: TRBJ2-7; CDR3aa: CAGSRTSGYEQYF; CDR3nt: TGTGCCGGCAGCCGGACTAGCGGCTACGAGCAGTACTTC
v_gene: TRBV6-1; d_gene: TRBD1; abundance: few; j_gene: TRBJ2-1; CDR3aa: CASSRQGVMNNEQFF; CDR3nt: TGTGCCAGCAGTAGACAGGGAGTTATGAACAATGAGCAGTTCTTC
v_gene: TRBV15; d_gene: .; abundance: few; j_gene: TRBJ1-4; CDR3aa: CATSRVKGGNEKLFF; CDR3nt: TGTGCCACCAGCAGAGTGAAGGGCGGTAATGAAAAACTGTTTTTT
v_gene: TRBV6-5; d_gene: .; abundance: .; j_gene: TRBJ2-7; CDR3aa: CASSLYTGFEQYF; CDR3nt: TGTGCCAGCAGTTTATACACAGGGTTCGAGCAGTACTTC
v_gene: TRBV11-1; d_gene: .; abundance: many; j_gene: TRBJ1-2; CDR3aa: CASSHGRVDNYGYTF; CDR3nt: TGTGCCAGCAGTCATGGACGGGTTGATAACTATGGCTACACCTTC
v_gene: TRBV7-9; d_gene: .; abundance: few; j_gene: TRBJ1-4; CDR3aa: CASSLAGANEKLFF; CDR3nt: TGTGCCAGCAGCCTCGCGGGGGCGAATGAAAAACTGTTTTTT
v_gene: TRBV2; d_gene: .; abundance: .; j_gene: TRBJ2-1; CDR3aa: CASNRDTTYNEQFF; CDR3nt: TGTGCCAGCAACCGGGACACAACCTACAATGAGCAGTTCTTC
v_gene: TRBV6-1; d_gene: .; abundance: many; j_gene: TRBJ1-4; CDR3aa: CASSERAGFNEKLFF; CDR3nt: TGTGCCAGCAGTGAACGGGCAGGTTTTAATGAAAAACTGTTTTTT
v_gene: TRBV5-1; d_gene: .; abundance: .; j_gene: TRBJ2-1; CDR3aa: CASSLPVGLNEQFF; CDR3nt: TGCGCCAGCAGCTTGCCGGTTGGGCTAAATGAGCAGTTCTTC
v_gene: TRBV3-1; d_gene: TRBD1; abundance: .; j_gene: TRBJ1-3; CDR3aa: CASSQVLRQGNTIYF; CDR3nt: TGTGCCAGCAGCCAAGTACTACGACAGGGGAACACCATATATTTT
v_gene: TRBV6-1; d_gene: TRBD2; abundance: many; j_gene: TRBJ2-1; CDR3aa: CASSQGLSGNSYNEQFF; CDR3nt: TGTGCCAGCAGTCAAGGGCTCAGCGGGAACTCCTACAATGAGCAGTTCTTC
v_gene: TRBV3-1; d_gene: TRBD1; abundance: many; j_gene: TRBJ2-5; CDR3aa: CASSPAGTGFETQYF; CDR3nt: TGTGCCAGCAGCCCCGCCGGGACAGGGTTTGAGACCCAGTACTTC
v_gene: TRBV27; d_gene: .; abundance: .; j_gene: TRBJ1-1; CDR3aa: CASSLSRGTEAFF; CDR3nt: TGTGCCAGCAGTTTAAGTAGGGGAACTGAAGCTTTCTTT
v_gene: TRBV11-3; d_gene: .; abundance: few; j_gene: TRBJ1-3; CDR3aa: CASSLAAGGYGNTIYF; CDR3nt: TGTGCCAGCAGCTTAGCCGCGGGGGGTTATGGAAACACCATATATTTT
v_gene: TRBV6-1; d_gene: .; abundance: many; j_gene: TRBJ2-5; CDR3aa: CASSSPGGGQETQYF; CDR3nt: TGTGCCAGCAGTTCCCCGGGTGGGGGGCAAGAGACCCAGTACTTC
v_gene: TRBV20-1; d_gene: .; abundance: many; j_gene: TRBJ2-7; CDR3aa: CSARVPGEDYEQYF; CDR3nt: TGCAGTGCTAGAGTCCCAGGGGAGGACTACGAGCAGTACTTC
v_gene: TRBV28; d_gene: .; abundance: many; j_gene: TRBJ1-2; CDR3aa: CASSLYRGYTF; CDR3nt: TGTGCCAGCAGTTTGTACCGTGGCTACACCTTC
v_gene: TRBV18; d_gene: .; abundance: .; j_gene: TRBJ2-1; CDR3aa: CASSPRGEIYNEQLF; CDR3nt: TGTGCCAGCTCCCCCCGAGGGGAGATCTACAATGAGCAGCTCTTC
v_gene: TRBV7-9; d_gene: .; abundance: many; j_gene: TRBJ2-1; CDR3aa: CASQSLGEQFF; CDR3nt: TGTGCCAGCCAAAGCCTAGGTGAGCAGTTCTTC
v_gene: TRBV20-1; d_gene: TRBD2; abundance: .; j_gene: TRBJ2-7; CDR3aa: CSARGGGRLYEQYF; CDR3nt: TGCAGTGCTAGAGGCGGGGGGCGTCTCTACGAGCAGTACTTC
v_gene: TRBV7-2; d_gene: .; abundance: many; j_gene: TRBJ1-1; CDR3aa: CASSLERLNTEAFF; CDR3nt: TGTGCCAGCAGCTTAGAAAGATTGAACACTGAAGCTTTCTTT
v_gene: TRBV7-9; d_gene: .; abundance: .; j_gene: TRBJ1-5; CDR3aa: CASSLSGSGQPQHF; CDR3nt: TGTGCCAGCAGCTTATCAGGGTCGGGTCAGCCCCAGCATTTT
v_gene: TRBV7-2; d_gene: TRBD1; abundance: few; j_gene: TRBJ1-2; CDR3aa: CASSSLQGRANYGYTF; CDR3nt: TGTGCCAGCAGCTCATTACAGGGGAGGGCTAACTATGGCTACACCTTC
v_gene: TRBV10-3; d_gene: .; abundance: few; j_gene: TRBJ2-2; CDR3aa: CAIRIPGGELFF; CDR3nt: TGTGCCATCAGGATCCCGGGCGGGGAGCTGTTTTTT
v_gene: TRBV5-1; d_gene: .; abundance: few; j_gene: TRBJ2-7; CDR3aa: CASSLERGWEQYF; CDR3nt: TGCGCCAGCAGCTTGGAGAGGGGGTGGGAGCAGTACTTC
v_gene: TRBV6-1; d_gene: .; abundance: many; j_gene: TRBJ2-3; CDR3aa: CASRRTGRADTQYF; CDR3nt: TGTGCCAGCAGAAGGACAGGGAGGGCAGATACGCAGTATTTT
v_gene: TRBV5-1; d_gene: .; abundance: .; j_gene: TRBJ1-3; CDR3aa: CASSSGSGNTIYF; CDR3nt: TGCGCCAGCAGCTCAGGGTCTGGAAACACCATATATTTT
v_gene: TRBV4-2; d_gene: .; abundance: .; j_gene: TRBJ2-1; CDR3aa: CASSQASVEYNEQFF; CDR3nt: TGTGCCAGCAGCCAAGCCAGCGTCGAGTACAATGAGCAGTTCTTC
v_gene: TRBV13; d_gene: .; abundance: many; j_gene: TRBJ2-1; CDR3aa: CASSRGALYGDNEQFF; CDR3nt: TGTGCCAGCAGCAGGGGTGCATTATATGGAGACAATGAGCAGTTCTTC
v_gene: TRBV27; d_gene: TRBD2; abundance: .; j_gene: TRBJ2-5; CDR3aa: CASSLGTSVWETQYF; CDR3nt: TGTGCCAGCAGTTTAGGGACTAGCGTTTGGGAGACCCAGTACTTC
v_gene: TRBV24-1; d_gene: .; abundance: .; j_gene: TRBJ2-4; CDR3aa: CATSDSPGLKIAKNIQYF; CDR3nt: TGTGCCACCAGTGATTCTCCGGGACTCAAAATAGCCAAAAACATTCAGTACTTC
v_gene: TRBV28; d_gene: .; abundance: many; j_gene: TRBJ2-5; CDR3aa: CASSSPQGVQETQYF; CDR3nt: TGTGCCAGCAGTTCACCTCAGGGAGTCCAAGAGACCCAGTACTTC
v_gene: TRBV7-8; d_gene: TRBD1; abundance: .; j_gene: TRBJ1-4; CDR3aa: CASSLSGQGTTVFF; CDR3nt: TGTGCCAGCAGCTTATCGGGACAGGGGACCACGGTGTTTTTT
v_gene: TRBV20-1; d_gene: .; abundance: .; j_gene: TRBJ1-5; CDR3aa: CSAPTGGGNQPQHF; CDR3nt: TGCAGTGCTCCAACGGGGGGCGGAAATCAGCCCCAGCATTTT
v_gene: TRBV11-2; d_gene: .; abundance: .; j_gene: TRBJ2-2; CDR3aa: CASSRGLTNTGELFF; CDR3nt: TGTGCCAGCAGCCGAGGACTAACGAACACCGGGGAGCTGTTTTTT
v_gene: TRBV20-1; d_gene: .; abundance: .; j_gene: TRBJ1-6; CDR3aa: CSAVRQADSPLHF; CDR3nt: TGCAGTGCTGTCCGACAGGCTGATTCACCCCTCCACTTT
v_gene: TRBV24-1; d_gene: .; abundance: many; j_gene: TRBJ2-1; CDR3aa: CATSDPDTYNEQFF; CDR3nt: TGTGCCACCAGTGACCCGGACACATACAATGAGCAGTTCTTC
v_gene: TRBV29-1; d_gene: .; abundance: many; j_gene: TRBJ1-1; CDR3aa: CSVKGLSTEAFF; CDR3nt: TGCAGCGTTAAGGGATTGTCGACTGAAGCTTTCTTT
v_gene: TRBV18; d_gene: .; abundance: many; j_gene: TRBJ2-5; CDR3aa: CASSPGAVETQYF; CDR3nt: TGTGCCAGCTCACCCGGGGCAGTGGAGACCCAGTACTTC
v_gene: TRBV6-1; d_gene: .; abundance: many; j_gene: TRBJ2-2; CDR3aa: CASSTRANTGELFF; CDR3nt: TGTGCCAGCAGTACCCGAGCGAACACCGGGGAGCTGTTTTTT
v_gene: TRBV5-6; d_gene: TRBD1; abundance: .; j_gene: TRBJ2-7; CDR3aa: CASSTGTGGIGYEQYF; CDR3nt: TGTGCCAGCAGCACCGGGACAGGGGGGATCGGCTACGAGCAGTACTTC
v_gene: TRBV4-1; d_gene: .; abundance: .; j_gene: TRBJ1-3; CDR3aa: CASSQVPSKASGNTIYF; CDR3nt: TGCGCCAGCAGCCAAGTCCCCAGTAAAGCCTCTGGAAACACCATATATTTT
v_gene: TRBV28; d_gene: .; abundance: .; j_gene: TRBJ2-7; CDR3aa: CASSEGRSSYEQYF; CDR3nt: TGTGCCAGCAGCGAAGGAAGGAGCTCCTACGAGCAGTACTTC
v_gene: TRBV7-9; d_gene: .; abundance: few; j_gene: TRBJ1-1; CDR3aa: CASSFSGMNTEAFF; CDR3nt: TGTGCCAGCAGCTTCTCAGGGATGAACACTGAAGCTTTCTTT
v_gene: TRBV28; d_gene: .; abundance: many; j_gene: TRBJ1-5; CDR3aa: CASRNAVGNQPQHF; CDR3nt: TGTGCCAGCAGGAACGCAGTTGGCAATCAGCCCCAGCATTTT
v_gene: TRBV27; d_gene: .; abundance: once; j_gene: TRBJ1-6; CDR3aa: CASSPGLVMPLHF; CDR3nt: TGTGCCAGCAGTCCAGGGCTGGTAATGCCCCTCCACTTT
v_gene: TRBV7-6; d_gene: .; abundance: .; j_gene: TRBJ2-7; CDR3aa: CASSARERVLEQYF; CDR3nt: TGTGCCAGCAGCGCCCGGGAGAGGGTTCTCGAGCAGTACTTC
v_gene: TRBV5-1; d_gene: .; abundance: .; j_gene: TRBJ1-1; CDR3aa: CASSRAGTEAFF; CDR3nt: TGCGCCAGCAGTCGGGCCGGGACTGAAGCTTTCTTT
v_gene: TRBV5-1; d_gene: TRBD2; abundance: .; j_gene: TRBJ2-1; CDR3aa: CASSLEGTSLFSYNEQFF; CDR3nt: TGCGCCAGCAGCTTGGAAGGGACTAGTTTATTTTCCTACAATGAGCAGTTCTTC
v_gene: TRBV20-1; d_gene: .; abundance: many; j_gene: TRBJ2-7; CDR3aa: CSARDPGLAEQYF; CDR3nt: TGCAGTGCTAGAGATCCAGGGCTAGCTGAGCAGTACTTC
v_gene: TRBV24-1; d_gene: TRBD1; abundance: many; j_gene: TRBJ2-5; CDR3aa: CATSSHTGVQETQYF; CDR3nt: TGTGCCACCAGTTCGCACACAGGGGTCCAAGAGACCCAGTACTTC
v_gene: TRBV2; d_gene: TRBD1; abundance: few; j_gene: TRBJ1-6; CDR3aa: CASSFGGQDNSPLHF; CDR3nt: TGTGCCAGCAGTTTTGGGGGACAGGATAATTCACCCCTCCACTTT